The 26 T cell receptor beta chains reported below all come from one sample, sequenced in a study of CD8 T cells in ankylosing spondylitis. Study-level findings and limits: Ankylosing spondylitis blood appeared to carry a characteristic TCR beta motif of fewer than 10 highly homologous variants.

In TCRdb, the 5' RACE reads were re-called with MiXCR into one record per CDR3 protein. The sample shows 200,000 to 250,000 distinct CDR3 sequences, more than 5.5% of them seen only once. No antigens are known for them. The sample consisted of blood, either unsorted or a sorted T cell fraction (not recorded which). Every receptor here comes from a male donor with ankylosing spondylitis.

This clonotype was recorded at least ten times. V gene TRBV27 combines with J gene TRBJ2-5, with 11 bases fitting TRBD2. Germline V gene sequence: CDR1 MNHEY, CDR2 SMNVEV (reference sequence). The CDR3 consists of 16 residues. The V segment lost 5 bases and the J segment 5 bases; nucleotides outside the gene matches: 10. CDR3 in DNA: TGTGCCAGCAGTCCAATAGCGGGAGGGCCTTTGGAGACCCAGTACTTC. Translation gives CASSPIAGGPLETQYF.

This clonotype was counted a few times. V is TRBV4-2 and J is TRBJ2-2; TRBD2 matches at 9 bases. From germline, CDR1 is LGHNA and CDR2 YNFKEQ. This CDR3 has 16 amino acids. The V segment lost 4 bases and the J segment 5 bases; nucleotides outside the gene matches: 8. The CDR3 spells CASSPWTSAGTGELFF. The CDR3 DNA follows: TGTGCCAGCAGCCCTTGGACTAGCGCAGGGACCGGGGAGCTGTTTTTT.

The table lists this clonotype with many counts. J is TRBJ1-6 and V is TRBV27; no definite D call. Germline values: CDR1 MNHEY, CDR2 SMNVEV (reference sequence). The CDR3 sequence is 14 residues long. Trimming stripped 6 bases from V and 5 bases from J, with 11 bases between. The CDR3 DNA follows: TGTGCCAGCAGGCCGTCCGGGGATAATTCACCCCTCCACTTT. It codes for CASRPSGDNSPLHF.

Many counts were recorded for this clonotype. The chain carries TRBV12-3 or TRBV12-4 and TRBJ2-1, with 7 bases identical to TRBD2. The CDR3 length is 14 residues. Germline trimming cut 3 bases from V and 7 bases from J; bases unmatched to any gene: 6. CDR3 in amino acids: CASSFAGVGNEQFF. In DNA form, the CDR3 reads TGTGCCAGCAGTTTTGCGGGAGTGGGAAATGAGCAGTTCTTC.

The gene calls are TRBV6-1 and TRBJ2-7; perhaps D is TRBD1 or TRBD2 (5 bases each). V gave up 7 bases and J gave up 4 bases, with 26 bases separating them. Germline CDR1 reads MNHNS; CDR2 reads SASEGT. This CDR3 region has 17 residues. In DNA, the CDR3 is TGTGCCAGCATCTTAAGTAAAGGGACGGCCGGCGTTTACGAGCAGTACTTC. Protein product: CASILSKGTAGVYEQYF.

The J gene is TRBJ1-2, the V gene TRBV20-1; maybe TRBD1 (5 bases). Trimming left V 6 bases short and J 2 bases short, with 16 bases between. Germline V gene data show CDR1 as DFQATT and CDR2 as SNEGSKA (reference sequence). The length of the CDR3 is 14 residues. The CDR3 sequence is CSASSGRRNYGYTF. DNA for the CDR3: TGCAGTGCGTCCTCGGGACGACGAAACTATGGCTACACCTTC.

This clonotype was seen many times. This sequence joins TRBV4-3 and TRBJ2-1, with TRBD2 matching 7 bases. Germline CDR1 is LGHNA and CDR2 is YSLEER. V gave up 1 base and J gave up 2 bases; unmatched junction bases: 5. The CDR3 is 16 amino acids. The CDR3 coding sequence is TGCGCCAGCAGCCAAGGGCTAGCGGCGACCTACAATGAGCAGTTCTTC. It translates to CASSQGLAATYNEQFF.

Many counts were recorded for this clonotype. The chain links TRBV6-2 or TRBV6-3 to TRBJ2-2; tentative D call: TRBD1 (5 bases). CDR3 length: 16 amino acids. Trimming removed 8 bases at V and 0 bases at J, with 16 bases between. Germline loops: CDR1 MNHEY, CDR2 SVGEGT. CDR3 protein: CASLRWGNANTGELFF. CDR3 bases: TGTGCCAGCCTTCGATGGGGCAACGCGAACACCGGGGAGCTGTTTTTT.

V gene TRBV6-1 combines with J gene TRBJ2-1; D uncertain. This CDR3 has 15 residues. The germline CDR1 and CDR2 sequences are MNHNS and SASEGT. V was clipped by 5 bases and J by 0 bases, with 11 bases between them. The CDR3 loop reads CASSQRLRSYNEQFF. CDR3 nucleotides: TGTGCCAGCAGTCAGAGGTTACGCTCCTACAATGAGCAGTTCTTC.

This clonotype was detected many times. The chain joins TRBV28 to TRBJ2-7, with D unresolved. V was shortened by 1 base and J by 3 bases, with 16 bases between the two germline ends. Germline lookup yields CDR1 MDHEN and CDR2 SYDVKM. The CDR3 loop spans 16 amino acids. The CDR3 here is CASSLSTLGDIYEQYF. CDR3 nucleotide sequence: TGTGCCAGCAGTTTATCGACCTTAGGTGATATCTACGAGCAGTACTTC.

This clonotype was observed many times. The J gene is TRBJ2-7, the V gene TRBV27; 7 bases map to TRBD1. The ends lost 6 bases at V and 3 bases at J; junction bases unmatched: 5. The CDR3 has 13 residues. The germline V gene has CDR1 MNHEY and CDR2 SMNVEV (reference sequence). The CDR3 bases are TGTGCCAGCAGAATGGGACAGAGCTACGAGCAGTACTTC. Translating gives CASRMGQSYEQYF.

In DNA form, the CDR3 reads TGTGCCACGTTCCACCCGGGACTAGGGGTTGCCGGGGAGCTGTTTTTT. The encoded protein is CATFHPGLGVAGELFF. The V and J genes are TRBV11-2 and TRBJ2-2; 8 bases agree with TRBD2. V gave up 10 bases and J gave up 6 bases; unmatched junction bases: 16. Germline lookup yields CDR1 SGHAT and CDR2 FQNNGV. The length of the CDR3 is 16 residues.

V is TRBV15 and J is TRBJ2-6; D gene ambiguous. V lost 0 bases and J lost 1, with 7 bases in between. Germline CDR1 reads LNHNV; CDR2 reads YYDKDF (reference sequence). The CDR3 loop spans 16 amino acids. CDR3 nucleotide sequence: TGTGCCACCAGCAGAGAACGTCCTTCTGGGGCCAACGTCCTGACTTTC. Amino acids: CATSRERPSGANVLTF.

This clonotype came up many times. The gene calls are TRBV27 and TRBJ1-2, with 7 bases matching TRBD1. CDR1 and CDR2 from the germline V gene are MNHEY and SMNVEV (reference sequence). After removal of 2 bases from V and 3 bases from J, the junction contained 18 bases not matched to a gene. The CDR3 totals 19 residues. The CDR3 DNA reads as TGTGCCAGCAGTTTACAGGGGGGTTTAGGGCAGGGTAGACACTATGGCTACACCTTC. Amino acids: CASSLQGGLGQGRHYGYTF.

V and J are TRBV3-1 and TRBJ2-7, with a weak D call TRBD1 (5 bases). The CDR3 consists of 13 residues. V lost 1 base to trimming and J lost 5 bases, with 9 bases between them. The V gene's germline CDR1 is LGHDT and CDR2 YNNKEL (reference sequence). CDR3 sequence (DNA): TGTGCCAGCAGCCAAGGGCAGGGCGACGAGCAGTACTTC. Protein sequence: CASSQGQGDEQYF.

The chain couples TRBV19 to TRBJ2-3; D tentatively reads TRBD1 or TRBD2 (5 bases each). The germline CDR1 and CDR2 sequences are LNHDA and SQIVND (reference sequence). This CDR3 has 13 amino acids. Between the trimmed V and J ends, which lost 6 bases and 3 bases, there was a span of 10 bases. Here the CDR3 DNA reads TGTGCCAGTAGCCGCAGGGAGACAGATACGCAGTATTTT. Residues: CASSRRETDTQYF.

This clonotype was observed at least ten times. The chain recombines TRBV5-6 with TRBJ1-1, with D perhaps TRBD1 (5 bases). Trimming cost V 0 bases and J 3 bases, with 12 bases left between them. CDR1 is SGHDT and CDR2 is YYEEEE in the germline V gene. The CDR3 covers 15 residues. CDR3 loop: CASSLVGGLDTEAFF. CDR3 bases: TGTGCCAGCAGCTTGGTGGGGGGTTTGGACACTGAAGCTTTCTTT.

The table lists this clonotype with a few counts. The rearrangement links TRBV7-9 to TRBJ1-2, with D unresolved. The V end lost 2 bases, the J end lost 6 bases, and 10 bases lay between the germline ends. Germline V lookup: CDR1 SEHNR, CDR2 FQNEAQ (reference sequence). CDR3 length: 13 residues. Here the CDR3 reads CASSLIRSDGYTF. The CDR3 DNA reads as TGTGCCAGCAGCTTAATCCGCTCCGATGGCTACACCTTC.

This clonotype was detected many times. The chain links TRBV28 to TRBJ1-1; TRBD1 might be the D (6 bases). The CDR3 is made up of 14 amino acids. The V end lost 5 bases, the J end lost 8 bases, and 18 bases lay between the germline ends. Germline CDR1 and CDR2: MDHEN and SYDVKM. CDR3: CASSLGRTDLEAFF. CDR3 DNA sequence: TGTGCCAGCAGTCTCGGCAGGACAGACCTAGAAGCTTTCTTT.

In its sample, this clonotype was seen many times. The chain combines TRBV5-1 with TRBJ1-3; D ambiguous. The V end lost 0 bases, the J end lost 8 bases, and 9 bases lay between the germline ends. CDR1 and CDR2 from the germline V gene are SGHRS and YFSETQ. This CDR3 region has 13 residues. The CDR3 here is CASSLAQRDTIYF. Written as DNA, the CDR3 is TGCGCCAGCAGCTTGGCTCAGCGGGACACCATATATTTT.

This clonotype was counted ten times or more. This chain uses TRBV28 with TRBJ1-4; unclear D gene. The CDR3 is made up of 13 amino acids. The germline V and J ends were trimmed by 3 bases and 5 bases, with 7 bases remaining between them. Germline lookup yields CDR1 MDHEN and CDR2 SYDVKM. This CDR3 reads CASSFGLNEKLFF. The CDR3 coding sequence is TGTGCCAGCAGTTTTGGCCTAAATGAAAAACTGTTTTTT.

Ten or more counts support this clonotype. V is TRBV28 and J is TRBJ2-1, with TRBD1 identical over 7 bases. This CDR3 has 12 residues. The junction had 3 bases not matched to a gene; V was cut back by 11 bases and J by 2 bases. CDR1 and CDR2 (germline): MDHEN, SYDVKM. CDR3 residues: CAGQDAYNEQFF. DNA of the CDR3: TGTGCCGGACAGGATGCCTACAATGAGCAGTTCTTC.

This clonotype has ten or more counts. The CDR3 DNA reads TGTGCCAGCAGCCCGACAGGAGCTAATGAAAAACTGTTTTTT. Translating it yields CASSPTGANEKLFF. The chain uses TRBV7-8 and TRBJ1-4; weak D call: TRBD1 (6 bases). The CDR3 is 14 amino acids. Per germline, CDR1 SGHVS and CDR2 FQNEAQ. Between the trimmed V and J ends, which lost 5 bases and 3 bases, there was a span of 10 bases.

The chain couples TRBV29-1 to TRBJ1-2; 9 bases fit TRBD1. There are 14 residues in the CDR3. V trimming: 5 bases; J trimming: 3 bases; junction bases outside the gene matches: 7. CDR1 is SQVTM, CDR2 ANQGSEA, per germline. In DNA, the CDR3 is TGCAGCGTTTCCAGCGGGACAGGGTACTATGGCTACACCTTC. It specifies CSVSSGTGYYGYTF.

This clonotype has only a few counts. This rearrangement joins TRBV5-1 to TRBJ1-1; no definite D call. Trimming took 0 bases from V and 1 from J, leaving 7 bases between them. Germline assignment: CDR1 SGHRS and CDR2 YFSETQ. The CDR3 extends over 14 amino acids. The CDR3 here is CASSLAAANTEAFF. CDR3 DNA: TGCGCCAGCAGCTTGGCCGCGGCGAACACTGAAGCTTTCTTT.

V gene TRBV11-2 combines with J gene TRBJ2-7; 7 bases agree with TRBD1. Germline CDR1 is SGHAT and CDR2 is FQNNGV. This CDR3 comprises 14 residues. V dropped 5 bases and J dropped 6; count of bases not matched to a gene: 10. In DNA form, the CDR3 reads TGTGCCAGCAGCCCAACGCTGGACAGGCGCGAGCAGTACTTC. Its translation is CASSPTLDRREQYF.